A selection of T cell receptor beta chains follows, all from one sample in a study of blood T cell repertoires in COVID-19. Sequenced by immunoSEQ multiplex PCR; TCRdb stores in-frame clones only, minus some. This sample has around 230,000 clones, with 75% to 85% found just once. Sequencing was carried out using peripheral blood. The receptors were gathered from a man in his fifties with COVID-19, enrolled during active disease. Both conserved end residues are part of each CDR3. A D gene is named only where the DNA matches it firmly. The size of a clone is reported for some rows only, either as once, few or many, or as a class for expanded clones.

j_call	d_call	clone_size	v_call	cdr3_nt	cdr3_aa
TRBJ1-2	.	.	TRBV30	TGTGCCTGGGCCGGGTATGGCTACACCTTC	CAWAGYGYTF
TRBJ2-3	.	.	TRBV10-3	TGTGCCATCATGGGGGGACCGGGCACAGATACGCAGTATTTT	CAIMGGPGTDTQYF
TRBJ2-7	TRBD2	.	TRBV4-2	TGTGCCAGCAGCCAAGAAAAAGCGGGGGGGCCTTCCTACGAGCAGTACTTC	CASSQEKAGGPSYEQYF
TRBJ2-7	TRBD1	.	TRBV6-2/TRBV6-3	TGTGCCAGCAGCTCCCCGGGGACAGGGACCTACGAGCAGTACTTC	CASSSPGTGTYEQYF
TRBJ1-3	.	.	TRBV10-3	TGTGCCATCAGTGAGGGGGACTACTCTGGAAACACCATATATTTT	CAISEGDYSGNTIYF
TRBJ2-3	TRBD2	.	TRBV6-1	TGTGCCAGCAGCGAAGGGCGGGGGTTAGATACGCAGTATTTT	CASSEGRGLDTQYF
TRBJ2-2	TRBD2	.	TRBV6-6	TGTGCCAGCAGTCGACTAGCGGGGGTGGATGGCGGGGAGCTGTTTTTT	CASSRLAGVDGGELFF
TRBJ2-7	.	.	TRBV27	TGTGCCAGCAGTTTTATGGGAGCCGAGCAGTACTTC	CASSFMGAEQYF
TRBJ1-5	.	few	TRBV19	TGTGCCAGTAGCTTCAGTGGTCAGCCCCAGCATTTT	CASSFSGQPQHF
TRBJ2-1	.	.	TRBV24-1	TGTGCCACCAGTGACAGAAGGAGGGGGCAATACAATGAGCAGTTCTTC	CATSDRRRGQYNEQFF
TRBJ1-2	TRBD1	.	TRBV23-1	TGCGCCAGCAGTCGCTCTAGGCGGCAGGGGGCTTGCTATGGCTACACCTTC	CASSRSRRQGACYGYTF
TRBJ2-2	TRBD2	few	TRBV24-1	TGTGCCACCAGTGATGGGGGGGTCGGGGAGCTGTTTTTT	CATSDGGVGELFF
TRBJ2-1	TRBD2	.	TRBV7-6	TGTGCCAGCAGCCCTCGGGAGGGCTCCTTCAATGAGCAGTTCTTC	CASSPREGSFNEQFF
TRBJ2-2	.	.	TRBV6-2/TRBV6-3	TGTGCCAGCAGCGATCGAGTCGAGAACACCGGGGAGCTGTTTTTT	CASSDRVENTGELFF
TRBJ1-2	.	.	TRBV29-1	TGCAGCGTATCAGAGTCTAGTGGCTACACCTTC	CSVSESSGYTF
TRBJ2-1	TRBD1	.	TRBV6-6	TGTGCCAGCATCGATGGACAGGGAATTACCTACAATGAGCAGTTCTTC	CASIDGQGITYNEQFF
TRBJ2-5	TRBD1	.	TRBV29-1	TGCAGCGTTGATTCAATGGGACAGGGGGCACAGACCCAGTACTTC	CSVDSMGQGAQTQYF
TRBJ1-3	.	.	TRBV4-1	TGCGCCAGCAGCCAAGAGTCTGTTCCTGGAAACACCATATATTTT	CASSQESVPGNTIYF
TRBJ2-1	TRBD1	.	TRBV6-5	TGTGCCAGCAGTTACGGGACAGGGTTCGACAATGAGCAGTTCTTC	CASSYGTGFDNEQFF
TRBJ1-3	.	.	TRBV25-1	TGTGCCAGCACCCTAAGCTCTGGAAACACCATATATTTT	CASTLSSGNTIYF
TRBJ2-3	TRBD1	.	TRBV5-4	TGTGCCAGCAGCGGACAGGGTAGCACAGATACGCAGTATTTT	CASSGQGSTDTQYF
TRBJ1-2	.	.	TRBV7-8	TGTGCCAGCAGCCCTGACATCTATGGCTACACCTTC	CASSPDIYGYTF
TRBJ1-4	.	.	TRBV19	TGTGCCAGTTCGCGGACAACTAATGAAAAACTGTTTTTT	CASSRTTNEKLFF
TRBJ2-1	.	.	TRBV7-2	TGTGCCAGCAGCTTCACGGGGGTTACCTACAATGAGCAGTTCTTC	CASSFTGVTYNEQFF
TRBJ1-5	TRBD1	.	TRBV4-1	TGCGCCAGCAGCCAAGATCACGGGACAGCTGATAGCAATCAGCCCCAGCATTTT	CASSQDHGTADSNQPQHF
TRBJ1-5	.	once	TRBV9	TGTGCCAGCAGCGTAGGGGGGCAGGGTTATCAGCCCCAGCATTTT	CASSVGGQGYQPQHF
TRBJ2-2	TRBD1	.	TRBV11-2	TGTGCCAGCAGCGCCTGGACAGGGGGTTCGAACACCGGGGAGCTGTTTTTT	CASSAWTGGSNTGELFF
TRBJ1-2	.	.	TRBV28	TGTGCCAGCAGCTCGGGGGCTAACTATGGCTACACCTTC	CASSSGANYGYTF
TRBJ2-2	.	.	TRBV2	TGTGCCAGCAGTGAGACAGTTTTCACCGGGGAGCTGTTTTTT	CASSETVFTGELFF
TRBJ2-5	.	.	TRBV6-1	TGTGCCAGCAGTGAAGCAGCAGGGTGGGAGACCCAGTACTTC	CASSEAAGWETQYF
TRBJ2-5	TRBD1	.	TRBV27	TGTGCCAGCAGTTTCTTGACTGGACAGGGGAGAGAGACCCAGTACTTC	CASSFLTGQGRETQYF
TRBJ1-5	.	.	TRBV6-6	TGTGCAACTCAAGGAAGCTCGCGGCAGCCCCAGCATTTT	CATQGSSRQPQHF
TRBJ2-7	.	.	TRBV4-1	TGCGCCAGCAGCTCTCGGGACACCTCCTACGAGCAGTACTTC	CASSSRDTSYEQYF
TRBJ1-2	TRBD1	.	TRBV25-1	TGTGCCAGCAGTGATCCGGGGACAGTCTATGGCTACACCTTC	CASSDPGTVYGYTF
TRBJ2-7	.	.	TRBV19	TGTGCCAGTAGTCCGGGTTCCTACGAGCAGTACTTC	CASSPGSYEQYF
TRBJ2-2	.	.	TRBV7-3	TGTGCCAGCCGTCTAGGGGGAAATTCAAACACCGGGGAGCTGTTTTTT	CASRLGGNSNTGELFF
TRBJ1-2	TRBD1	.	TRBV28	TGTGCCAGCATCCGGGGGGGACAGGGGAACTATGGCTACACCTTC	CASIRGGQGNYGYTF
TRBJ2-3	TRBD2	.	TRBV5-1	TGCGCCAGCAGCATAACTAGCGGGGGGGCCGCAGATACGCAGTATTTT	CASSITSGGAADTQYF
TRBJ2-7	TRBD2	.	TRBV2	TGTGCCAGCAGTGACCCACTAGCGGGGACCTACGAGCAGTACTTC	CASSDPLAGTYEQYF
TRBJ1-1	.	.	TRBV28	TGTGCCAGCAGCCCAGGGTTAATGAACACTGAAGCTTTCTTT	CASSPGLMNTEAFF
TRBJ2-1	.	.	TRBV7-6	TGTGCCAGCAGCAAGGGGGGGGCCTACAATGAGCAGTTCTTC	CASSKGGAYNEQFF
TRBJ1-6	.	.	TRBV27	TGTGCCAGCAGTTTAAAGTTCGGGAGGACAGCTAATTCACCCCTCCACTTT	CASSLKFGRTANSPLHF
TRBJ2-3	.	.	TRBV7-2	TGTGCCAGCACGTTGGGGCGAGATACGCAGTATTTT	CASTLGRDTQYF
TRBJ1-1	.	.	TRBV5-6	TGTGCCAGCAGCTTGCAGGGGCGGGTGGATGCTTTCTTT	CASSLQGRVDAFF
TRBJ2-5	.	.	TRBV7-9	TGTGCCAGCAGCTCAGGGGTGGCGGAGACCCAGTACTTC	CASSSGVAETQYF
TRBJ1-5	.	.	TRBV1	TGCACCAGCAGCCTCTACCCCTCCTCCACAGGGATAGGAAATCAGCCCCAGCATTTT	CTSSLYPSSTGIGNQPQHF
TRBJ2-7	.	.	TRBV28	TGTGCCAGCAGTTCCCCTGCCTACGAGCAGTACTTC	CASSSPAYEQYF
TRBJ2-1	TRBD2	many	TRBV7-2	TGTGCCAGCAGCTTATCTAGCGGTAACAATGAGCAGTTCTTC	CASSLSSGNNEQFF
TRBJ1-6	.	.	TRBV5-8	TGTGCCAGCAGCCCTTCTGGGCGCCATAATTCACCCCTCCACTTT	CASSPSGRHNSPLHF
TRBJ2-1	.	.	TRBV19	TGTGCCAGCAGAGGGGGGGGACGCTCCTACAATGAGCAGTTCTTC	CASRGGGRSYNEQFF
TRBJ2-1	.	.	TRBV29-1	TGCAGCGTTGGGGGCAGGGGGGCGCGTGAGCAGTTCTTC	CSVGGRGAREQFF
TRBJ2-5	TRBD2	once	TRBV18	TGTGCCAGTCGAGCGGGGACTACCAAAGAGACCCAGTACTTC	CASRAGTTKETQYF
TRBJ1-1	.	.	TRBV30	TGTGCCTGGAGTGTACCAGGAAGAGGGGCTTTCTTT	CAWSVPGRGAFF
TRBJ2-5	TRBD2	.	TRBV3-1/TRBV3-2	TGTGCCAGCAGCCAAGAGAGACTAGCGGGGAGAGAGACCCAGTACTTC	CASSQERLAGRETQYF
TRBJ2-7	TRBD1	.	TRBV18	TGTGCCAGCTCCCAAGGGACAGGGGCTTACGAGCAGTACTTC	CASSQGTGAYEQYF
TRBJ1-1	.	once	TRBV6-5	TGTGCCAGCAGGTACCAGGTGGCTCCTGGCACTGAAGCTTTCTTT	CASRYQVAPGTEAFF
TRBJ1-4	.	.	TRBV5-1	TGCGCCAGCAGCTTGTGGCAGGGTGCAACTAATGAAAAACTGTTTTTT	CASSLWQGATNEKLFF
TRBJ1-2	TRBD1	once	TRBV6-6	TGTGCCAGCAGTTACGGGACAGGGGACTATGGCTACACCTTC	CASSYGTGDYGYTF
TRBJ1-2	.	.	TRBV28	TGTGCCTGCAGCCCCGCGGAGGGATGGACTGGTGGCTACACCTTC	CACSPAEGWTGGYTF